Shown below are 5 T cell receptor beta chains from a single sample sequenced in a study of beta chain features in type 1 diabetes. Sequencing targeted expressed TCRB transcripts, as all isolated RNA had been reverse transcribed. The protocol was immunoSEQ multiplex PCR, while the TCRdb copy is restricted to in-frame clones and leaves out a portion. Of a few hundred thousand clones detected, about 19% appear once; the ten largest clones hold about 0.045%. Sequenced: naive CD4+ T cells from blood. These receptor sequences come from a woman aged 18-30 years in good health.

This clone has just a few counts. This chain connects TRBV7-9 to TRBJ2-2; 8 nucleotides align to TRBD2. The CDR3 has 14 amino acids. J was trimmed by 4 bases and V by 11 bases; bases with no gene match: 9. The germline gives CDR1 SEHNR, CDR2 FQNEAQ (reference sequence). In DNA form, the CDR3 reads TGTGCCTCCTCCGGGGGGGCCGGCACCGGGGAGCTGTTTTTT. Amino acid sequence: CASSGGAGTGELFF.

The rearrangement links TRBV29-1 to TRBJ2-3, with 7 bases that match TRBD2. V was clipped by 7 bases and J by 0 bases; unmatched bases: 7. Germline V CDR1 and CDR2: SQVTM, ANQGSEA. This CDR3 region has 14 residues. The CDR3 reads CSAQRGHSTDTQYF. Here the CDR3 DNA reads TGCAGCGCCCAGCGGGGCCATAGCACAGATACGCAGTATTTT.

The gene calls are TRBV4-1 and TRBJ2-1; D not certain. The germline CDR1 and CDR2 sequences are MGHRA and YSYEKL. The CDR3 runs to 13 residues. V shed 0 bases and J shed 8 bases, with 8 bases lying between them. The CDR3 loop is CASSQDGVDEQFF. The CDR3 DNA sequence: TGCGCCAGCAGCCAAGATGGAGTGGATGAGCAGTTCTTC.

The CDR3 region has the DNA TGCGCCAGCAGTCAAGGATATCAGCTAGCCTACGAGCAGTACTTC. It translates to CASSQGYQLAYEQYF. The gene calls are TRBV23-1 and TRBJ2-7; no firm D call. TRBV23-1 qualifies as an ORF whose function is uncertain. This CDR3 has 15 amino acids. With 2 bases removed from V and 2 bases from J, the gap between germline ends came to 13 bases.

The chain links TRBV27 to TRBJ1-5, with D maybe TRBD1 (5 bases). The germline CDR1 and CDR2 sequences are MNHEY and SMNVEV (reference sequence). The CDR3 loop spans 15 amino acids. The V end lost 0 bases, the J end lost 3 bases, and 9 bases lay between the germline ends. CDR3 nucleotide sequence: TGTGCCAGCAGTTTATCACAGGCCTCCAATCAGCCCCAGCATTTT. Protein: CASSLSQASNQPQHF.